This T cell receptor beta chain was sequenced during a study of blood T cell repertoires in COVID-19. V was pared by 5 bases and J by 2 bases, with 10 bases between. This CDR3 region has 13 residues. Germline V gene lookup returns CDR1 SGHRS and CDR2 YFSETQ. Cohorts were based on clinical histories the participants reported. TCRdb keeps only in-frame clones here, not all; method: immunoSEQ multiplex PCR. The sample lists 200,000 to 250,000 clones, 80% to 90% occurring once. Sequenced material: PBMCs or T cells enriched from blood (not recorded which). The chain employs TRBV5-1 and TRBJ2-5; D not resolved. This clonotype was sampled from a woman in her 50s in a cohort exposed to, infected with or recovered from COVID-19 (not recorded which). CDR3 residues: CASRVLTQETQYF. In DNA form, the CDR3 reads TGCGCCAGCAGGGTTCTGACACAAGAGACCCAGTACTTC.